These 20 T cell receptor beta chains were all obtained from the same sample, sequenced in a study of T-cell memory formation after mild COVID-19 listed by TCRdb under 2021. The method was 5' RACE. The sample was run on an Illumina NovaSeq 6000. Through fastp at Q25 and MiXCR, TCRdb rebuilt clones from the public reads, retaining in-frame beta chains. Identical CDR3 protein sequences are pooled into one entry, listed with their most common genes and DNA. The sample table lists fewer than 650,000 distinct CDR3 sequences, 20% to 25% of them with a count of one. The ten largest clones capture around 9.2% of the sample. Sequencing input: PBMCs or a T cell subset sorted from them (not recorded which). The receptors stem from an adult woman who had mild COVID-19 (a few samples of this study predate the infection). The sample titles of this study are shuffled in the database, so cell type and time point are left out; the donor was told from shared clones.

In this sample, this clonotype turned up many times. The V call is TRBV25-1, the J call TRBJ2-2; 10 nucleotides agree with TRBD2. V lost 6 bases to trimming and J lost 4 bases; unmatched junction nucleotides: 8. The CDR3 runs to 16 residues. Germline loops: CDR1 MGHDK, CDR2 SYGVNS. CDR3 loop: CASSNPGLAFTGELFF. CDR3 DNA: TGTGCCAGCAGCAACCCGGGACTAGCGTTCACCGGGGAGCTGTTTTTT.

The rearrangement joins TRBV11-2 to TRBJ1-1; 11 bases are a match to TRBD1. The CDR3 is made up of 16 amino acids. CDR1 is SGHAT and CDR2 is FQNNGV in the germline V gene. After removal of 1 base from V and 1 base from J, the junction contained 2 bases not matched to a gene. The DNA of the CDR3 is TGTGCCAGCAGCTTAGGGACAGGGGGCCGGAACACTGAAGCTTTCTTT. This sequence encodes CASSLGTGGRNTEAFF.

This clonotype was detected only a few times. The J gene is TRBJ2-3, the V gene TRBV4-3; 8 bases match TRBD2. The germline gives CDR1 LGHNA, CDR2 YSLEER. This CDR3 is 16 amino acids long. J lost 1 base, V lost 1 base, and 4 bases had no gene match. The CDR3 loop is CASSQGFSGGTDTQYF. CDR3 DNA sequence: TGCGCCAGCAGCCAAGGTTTTAGCGGGGGCACAGATACGCAGTATTTT.

This clonotype was counted a few times. The chain is built from TRBV15 and TRBJ2-3; no firm D call. Trimming removed 1 base at V and 2 bases at J, with 10 bases between. This CDR3 spans 15 amino acids. Per germline, CDR1 LNHNV and CDR2 YYDKDF (reference sequence). The CDR3 loop reads CATSRVLVTTDTQYF. CDR3 coding DNA: TGTGCCACCAGCAGAGTTCTAGTAACCACAGATACGCAGTATTTT.

The rearrangement uses TRBV5-6 and TRBJ2-7; TRBD2 matches 9 bases. CDR1 and CDR2 (germline): SGHDT, YYEEEE. The CDR3 spans 17 residues. The V and J ends lost 4 bases and 0 bases, in that order; junction bases with no gene match: 11. The CDR3 sequence is CASSGPLIAGASYEQYF. As DNA, the CDR3 is TGTGCCAGCAGCGGGCCCCTTATAGCGGGGGCCTCCTACGAGCAGTACTTC.

J is TRBJ2-2 and V is TRBV6-5; 8 bases line up with TRBD2. Germline V gives CDR1 MNHEY, CDR2 SVGAGI. The CDR3 length is 13 residues. The trim removed 7 bases at V and 3 bases at J, leaving 1 base unmatched. CDR3 loop: CASKRGYTGELFF. The CDR3 DNA follows: TGTGCCAGCAAGCGGGGGTACACCGGGGAGCTGTTTTTT.

This clonotype has only a few counts. V usage is TRBV12-3 or TRBV12-4 and J usage is TRBJ2-4, with no clear D. The CDR3 sequence is 15 residues long. Trimming cost V 6 bases and J 0 bases, with 12 bases left between them. The DNA for the CDR3 is TGTGCCAGCAGCCAACGGCGGCTAGCCAAAAACATTCAGTACTTC. As protein: CASSQRRLAKNIQYF.

This clonotype was seen a handful of times. V gene TRBV20-1 combines with J gene TRBJ1-6; D gene unclear. The CDR3 is 12 residues long. Germline-derived CDR1 and CDR2 are DFQATT and SNEGSKA (reference sequence). The CDR3 sequence: CRAHSYNSPLHF. Here the CDR3 DNA reads TGCAGGGCACACAGCTATAATTCACCCCTCCACTTT.

This clonotype was detected only a few times. The genes are TRBV9 and TRBJ2-7; 8 bases line up with TRBD2. This CDR3 region has 15 residues. From germline, CDR1 is SGDLS and CDR2 YYNGEE. V shed 0 bases and J 1 base; nucleotides not matched to a gene: 3. In DNA form, the CDR3 reads TGTGCCAGCAGCGTAGCGGGGGGGCCATCCTACGAGCAGTACTTC. Encoded protein: CASSVAGGPSYEQYF.

The chain couples TRBV19 to TRBJ2-5, with D hard to call. Per the germline V gene, CDR1 is LNHDA and CDR2 is SQIVND (reference sequence). The CDR3 extends over 13 amino acids. V lost 8 bases and J lost 5, with 15 bases in between. The CDR3, as DNA: TGTGCCAGTCAATCGACAATCGGGGAGACCCAGTACTTC. This gives the protein CASQSTIGETQYF.

V and J are TRBV15 and TRBJ2-3, with 10 bases aligning to TRBD2. Losses at the gene ends were 8 bases for V and 8 bases for J; bases not matched to a gene: 10. The CDR3 consists of 14 residues. Germline V gives CDR1 LNHNV, CDR2 YYDKDF (reference sequence). The chain's CDR3 is CATGASGGTTTQYF. DNA for the CDR3: TGTGCCACCGGGGCTAGCGGGGGCACTACTACGCAGTATTTT.

The chain carries TRBV5-1 and TRBJ2-1; TRBD2 aligns across 9 bases. The CDR3 length is 16 residues. J gave up 2 bases and V 0 bases, and 3 bases lay outside the gene matches. The germline CDR1 and CDR2 sequences are SGHRS and YFSETQ. CDR3: CASSLEASGAYNEQFF. CDR3 nucleotide sequence: TGCGCCAGCAGCTTGGAGGCTAGCGGGGCCTACAATGAGCAGTTCTTC.

The table lists this clonotype with a few counts. The chain links TRBV18 to TRBJ1-1; D remains unclear. Germline-derived CDR1 and CDR2 are KGHSH and LQKENI. The CDR3 is 15 residues long. Trimming took 3 bases from V and 1 from J, leaving 12 bases between them. DNA of the CDR3: TGTGCCAGCTCACCTTACACCCCTGGGAACACTGAAGCTTTCTTT. Translation: CASSPYTPGNTEAFF. Together with reference TRBV18 and TRBJ1-1, the CDR3 gives the full variable domain: NAGVMQNPRHLVRRRGQEARLRCSPMKGHSHVYWYRQLPEEGLKFMVYLQKENIIDESGMPKERFSAEFPKEGPSILRIQQVVRGDSAAYFCASSPYTPGNTEAFFGQGTRLTVV.

This clonotype appeared a few times. The rearrangement links TRBV9 to TRBJ2-7; tentative D call: TRBD2 (5 bases). The length of the CDR3 is 12 residues. With 0 bases removed from V and 7 bases from J, the gap between germline ends came to 8 bases. Per the germline V gene, CDR1 is SGDLS and CDR2 is YYNGEE. CDR3 DNA sequence: TGTGCCAGCAGCGTAGCTACGGGAGAGCAGTACTTC. It encodes CASSVATGEQYF.

This clonotype has a handful of counts. The CDR3 is CATSRGPGLSSYNEQFF. The CDR3 DNA is TGTGCCACCAGCAGAGGGCCGGGACTAAGCTCCTACAATGAGCAGTTCTTC. J is TRBJ2-1 and V is TRBV15; 7 positions agree with TRBD2. This CDR3 is built from 17 residues. Germline CDR1 LNHNV, CDR2 YYDKDF (reference sequence). After removal of 1 base from V and 0 bases from J, the junction contained 6 bases not matched to a gene.

This clonotype occurred a few times. CDR3 nucleotides: TGTGCCAGCAACAGACTAGCGGGGGACGATACGCAGTATTTT. Translation gives CASNRLAGDDTQYF. V gene TRBV7-6 combines with J gene TRBJ2-3; 12 bases agree with TRBD2. Germline V gene data show CDR1 as SGHVS and CDR2 as FNYEAQ. V lost 7 bases to trimming and J lost 6 bases; unmatched junction nucleotides: 5. This CDR3 comprises 14 residues.

This rearrangement joins TRBV7-8 to TRBJ1-6; 7 nucleotides match TRBD1. Germline-derived CDR1 and CDR2 are SGHVS and FQNEAQ. V was pared by 6 bases and J by 7 bases, with 12 bases of the junction left unmatched. The length of the CDR3 is 16 residues. CDR3 DNA sequence: TGTGCCAGCAGGCAGCAGCCGGGACAGAGAAATTCACCCCTCCACTTT. This codes for CASRQQPGQRNSPLHF.

In its sample, this clonotype was seen many times. The V call is TRBV18, the J call TRBJ1-1; D possibly corresponds to TRBD1 (5 bases). Between the trimmed V and J ends, which lost 5 bases and 0 bases, there was a span of 7 bases. The CDR3 contains 13 residues. Per the germline V gene, CDR1 is KGHSH and CDR2 is LQKENI. The CDR3, as DNA: TGTGCCAGCTCAGAGGACATGAACACTGAAGCTTTCTTT. Protein: CASSEDMNTEAFF.

This clonotype was picked up a small number of times. The V and J genes are TRBV6-1 and TRBJ2-3; D may match TRBD1 or TRBD2 (6 bases each). Between the trimmed V and J ends, which lost 8 bases and 2 bases, there was a span of 17 bases. The CDR3 loop spans 15 amino acids. CDR1 is MNHNS, CDR2 SASEGT, per germline. The CDR3: CASGLFRGPTDTQYF. Here the CDR3 DNA reads TGTGCCAGCGGGCTCTTCCGGGGGCCCACAGATACGCAGTATTTT.

This clonotype was seen a handful of times. The chain joins TRBV7-2 to TRBJ1-2, with D possibly matching TRBD1 (5 bases). Trimming shortened V by 1 base and J by 0 bases, and 24 bases separated the two germline ends. Germline values: CDR1 SGHTA, CDR2 FQGNSA. The CDR3 spans 20 residues. CDR3: CASSLDARGFGSGPNYGYTF. The CDR3 region has the DNA TGTGCCAGCAGCTTAGATGCACGGGGGTTCGGCTCTGGACCTAACTATGGCTACACCTTC. The whole variable domain, filled in from reference TRBV7-2 and TRBJ1-2, reads GAGVSQSPSNKVTEKGKDVELRCDPISGHTALYWYRQSLGQGLEFLIYFQGNSAPDKSGLPSDRFSAERTGGSVSTLTIQRTQQEDSAVYLCASSLDARGFGSGPNYGYTFGSGTRLTVV.